This T cell receptor beta chain was captured in a study of cytomegalovirus exposure and HLA in healthy donors. Study conclusions and caveats: Three CMV-associated chains were confirmed in vitro to be specific for CMV antigens. Later on, an analysis tied about 17,000 TCR beta sequences to HLA alleles at 0.05 false discovery rate. For TCR beta chains, V- and J-gene trimming was later linked to a missense DCLRE1C variant.

The CDR3 has 16 amino acids. The germline V gene encodes CDR1 MGHRA and CDR2 YSYEKL. V was shortened by 5 bases and J by 1 base, with 16 bases between the two germline ends. As concerns this clone: Antigen specificity is unknown.

The PCR was carried out with 60 Vbeta primers and 13 Jbeta primers. Using immunoSEQ multiplex PCR, the repertoire was profiled, and TCRdb retains in-frame clones only, with some absent. The sample lists approximately 180,000 clones; about four fifths were seen once. The sample consisted of PBMCs. The rearrangement joins TRBV4-1 to TRBJ2-3; TRBD1 might be the D (6 bases). The TCR sequence derives from a girl between 10 and 17 years old in good health and CMV-seropositive. The CDR3 protein is CASSLQGGMGTDTQYF. In nucleotides, the CDR3 is TGCGCCAGCAGCTTGCAAGGGGGAATGGGCACAGATACGCAGTATTTT.